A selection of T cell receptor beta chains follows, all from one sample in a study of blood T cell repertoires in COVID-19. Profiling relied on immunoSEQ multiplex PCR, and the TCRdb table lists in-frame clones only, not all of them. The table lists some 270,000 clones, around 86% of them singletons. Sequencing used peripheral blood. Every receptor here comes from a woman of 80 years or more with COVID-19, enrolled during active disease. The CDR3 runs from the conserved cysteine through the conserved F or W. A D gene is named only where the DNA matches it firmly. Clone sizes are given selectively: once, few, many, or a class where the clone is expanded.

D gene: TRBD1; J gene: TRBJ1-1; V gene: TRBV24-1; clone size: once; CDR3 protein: CATIGQGTSEAFF; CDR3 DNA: TGTGCCACCATTGGACAGGGGACTTCAGAAGCTTTCTTT
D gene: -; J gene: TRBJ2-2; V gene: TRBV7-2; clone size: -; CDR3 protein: CASSLVQGANTGELFF; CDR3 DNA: TGTGCCAGCAGCTTAGTACAGGGCGCGAACACCGGGGAGCTGTTTTTT
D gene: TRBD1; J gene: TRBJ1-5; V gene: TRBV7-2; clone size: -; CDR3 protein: CASSLGQPNQPQHF; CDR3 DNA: TGTGCCAGCAGCTTGGGACAGCCCAATCAGCCCCAGCATTTT
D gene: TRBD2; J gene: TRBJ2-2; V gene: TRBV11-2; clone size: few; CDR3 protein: CASSRRLAGGNTGELFF; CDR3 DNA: TGTGCCAGCAGCCGCCGACTAGCGGGGGGGAACACCGGGGAGCTGTTTTTT
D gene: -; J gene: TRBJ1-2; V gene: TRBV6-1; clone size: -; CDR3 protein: CASAQGKDYGYTF; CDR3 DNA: TGTGCCAGCGCTCAGGGCAAAGACTATGGCTACACCTTC
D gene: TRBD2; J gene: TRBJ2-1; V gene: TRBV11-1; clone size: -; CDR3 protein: CASSPRASGANGEQFF; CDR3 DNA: TGTGCCAGCAGCCCGCGGGCTAGCGGGGCAAATGGTGAGCAGTTCTTC
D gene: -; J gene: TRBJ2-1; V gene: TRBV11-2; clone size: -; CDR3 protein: CASSTGLHFNEQFF; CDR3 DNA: TGTGCCAGCAGCACGGGACTCCACTTCAATGAGCAGTTCTTC
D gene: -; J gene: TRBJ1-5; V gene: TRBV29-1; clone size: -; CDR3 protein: CSLKLRAGQTNQPQHF; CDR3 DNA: TGCAGCCTGAAACTGAGGGCAGGCCAGACAAATCAGCCCCAGCATTTT
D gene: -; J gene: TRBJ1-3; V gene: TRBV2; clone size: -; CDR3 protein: CASLRGSLGNTIYF; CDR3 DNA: TGTGCCAGCTTAAGGGGTTCACTTGGAAACACCATATATTTT
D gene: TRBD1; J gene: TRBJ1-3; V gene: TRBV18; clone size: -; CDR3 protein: CASSRTGDPDTIYF; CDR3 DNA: TGTGCCAGCTCGCGGACAGGGGATCCCGACACCATATATTTT
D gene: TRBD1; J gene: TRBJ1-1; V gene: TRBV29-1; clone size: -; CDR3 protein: CSVAPGQENTEAFF; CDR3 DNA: TGCAGCGTCGCCCCGGGACAGGAGAACACTGAAGCTTTCTTT
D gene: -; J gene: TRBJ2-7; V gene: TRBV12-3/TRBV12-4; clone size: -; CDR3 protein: CASSPSLYEQYF; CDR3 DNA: TGTGCCAGCAGTCCCTCCCTCTACGAGCAGTACTTC
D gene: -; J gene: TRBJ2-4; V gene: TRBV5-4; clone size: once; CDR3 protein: CASSTAGIAKNIQYF; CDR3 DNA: TGTGCCAGCAGCACGGCCGGGATAGCCAAAAACATTCAGTACTTC
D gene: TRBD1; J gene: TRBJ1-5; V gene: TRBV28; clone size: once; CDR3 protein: CASGPVTGGNQPQHF; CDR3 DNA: TGTGCCAGCGGACCCGTGACAGGGGGCAATCAGCCCCAGCATTTT
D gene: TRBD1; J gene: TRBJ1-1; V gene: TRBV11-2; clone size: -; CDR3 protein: CASSTRQGNTEAFF; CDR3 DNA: TGTGCCAGCAGCACCCGACAGGGCAACACTGAAGCTTTCTTT
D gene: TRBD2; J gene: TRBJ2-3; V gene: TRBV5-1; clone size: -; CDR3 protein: CASSLAGASGADTQYF; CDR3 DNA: TGCGCCAGCAGCTTGGCCGGGGCTAGCGGGGCAGATACGCAGTATTTT
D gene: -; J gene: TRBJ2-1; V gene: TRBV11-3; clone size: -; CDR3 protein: CASSSHGSYNEQFF; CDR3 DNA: TGTGCCAGCAGCTCTCACGGGTCCTACAATGAGCAGTTCTTC
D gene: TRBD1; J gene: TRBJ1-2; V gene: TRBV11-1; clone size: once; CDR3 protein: CASSSDRANYGYTF; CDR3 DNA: TGTGCCAGCAGCTCCGACAGGGCTAACTATGGCTACACCTTC
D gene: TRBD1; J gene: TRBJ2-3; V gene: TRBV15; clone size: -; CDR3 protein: CATSRAGQPSTDTQYF; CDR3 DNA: TGTGCCACCAGCAGAGCGGGACAGCCTAGCACAGATACGCAGTATTTT
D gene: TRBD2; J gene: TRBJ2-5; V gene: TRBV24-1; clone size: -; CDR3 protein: CATSDPRAGGLETQYF; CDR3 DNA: TGTGCCACCAGTGACCCCCGAGCGGGGGGGCTAGAGACCCAGTACTTC
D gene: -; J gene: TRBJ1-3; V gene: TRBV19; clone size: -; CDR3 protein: CASSIRQSTLSGNTIYF; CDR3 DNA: TGTGCCAGTAGTATTAGGCAGTCGACTCTTTCTGGAAACACCATATATTTT
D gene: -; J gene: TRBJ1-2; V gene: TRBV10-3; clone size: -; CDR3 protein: CAISESGRMNYGYTF; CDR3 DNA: TGTGCCATCAGTGAGTCGGGGAGGATGAACTATGGCTACACCTTC
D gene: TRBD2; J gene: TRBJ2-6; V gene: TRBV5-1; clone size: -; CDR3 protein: CASSLGLAGAGGANVLTF; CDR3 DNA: TGCGCCAGCAGCTTGGGGCTAGCGGGGGCTGGTGGGGCCAACGTCCTGACTTTC
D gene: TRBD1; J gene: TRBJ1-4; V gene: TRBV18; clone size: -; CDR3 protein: CASSPPGQPNEKLFF; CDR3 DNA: TGTGCCAGCTCACCACCGGGACAGCCTAATGAAAAACTGTTTTTT
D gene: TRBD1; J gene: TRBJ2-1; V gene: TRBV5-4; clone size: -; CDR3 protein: CASRTGVVYNEQFF; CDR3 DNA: TGTGCCAGCAGGACAGGGGTTGTCTACAATGAGCAGTTCTTC
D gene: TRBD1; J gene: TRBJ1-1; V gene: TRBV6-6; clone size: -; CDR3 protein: CASSSTGGDTEAFF; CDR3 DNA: TGTGCCAGCAGTTCGACAGGGGGGGACACTGAAGCTTTCTTT
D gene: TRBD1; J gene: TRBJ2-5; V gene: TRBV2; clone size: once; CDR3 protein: CASSGGGETQYF; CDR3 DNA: TGTGCCAGCAGTGGAGGGGGCGAGACCCAGTACTTC
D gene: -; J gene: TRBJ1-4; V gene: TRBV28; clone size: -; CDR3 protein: CASSLSGGFGEKLFF; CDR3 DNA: TGTGCCAGCAGTTTATCGGGGGGATTCGGTGAAAAACTGTTTTTT
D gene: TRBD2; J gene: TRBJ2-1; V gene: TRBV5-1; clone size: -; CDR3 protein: CASSPGLAANEQFF; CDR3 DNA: TGCGCCAGCAGCCCGGGACTAGCGGCAAATGAGCAGTTCTTC
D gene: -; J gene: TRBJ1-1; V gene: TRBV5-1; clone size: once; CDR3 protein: CASSQGSEGSTKAFF; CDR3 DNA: TGCGCCAGCAGCCAAGGATCCGAGGGCAGTACTAAAGCTTTCTTT
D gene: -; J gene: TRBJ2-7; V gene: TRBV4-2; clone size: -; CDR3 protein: CASSQGGVTAAYEQYF; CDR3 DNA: TGTGCCAGCAGCCAAGGGGGCGTTACAGCAGCCTACGAGCAGTACTTC
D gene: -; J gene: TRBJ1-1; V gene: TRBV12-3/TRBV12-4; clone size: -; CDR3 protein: CASSLGQGTEAFF; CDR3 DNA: TGTGCCAGCAGTTTAGGGCAGGGAACTGAAGCTTTCTTT
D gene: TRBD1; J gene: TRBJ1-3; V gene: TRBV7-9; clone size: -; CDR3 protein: CASTMGTGTGNTIYF; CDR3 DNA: TGTGCCAGCACGATGGGGACAGGGACAGGAAACACCATATATTTT
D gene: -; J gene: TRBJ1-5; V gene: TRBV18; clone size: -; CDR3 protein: CASSPVGSSNQPQHF; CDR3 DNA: TGTGCCAGCTCACCCGTCGGGAGTAGCAATCAGCCCCAGCATTTT
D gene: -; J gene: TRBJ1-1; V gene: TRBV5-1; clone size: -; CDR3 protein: CASSPTGLGEAFF; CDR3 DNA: TGCGCCAGCAGCCCGACAGGCCTAGGTGAAGCTTTCTTT
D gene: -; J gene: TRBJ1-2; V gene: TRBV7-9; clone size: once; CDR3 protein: CASSFGTYGYTF; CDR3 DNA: TGTGCCAGCAGCTTTGGGACATATGGCTACACCTTC
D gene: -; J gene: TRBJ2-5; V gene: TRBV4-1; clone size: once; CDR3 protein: CASSLAELTGGTQYF; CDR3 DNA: TGCGCCAGCAGCCTCGCGGAGCTAACAGGTGGGACCCAGTACTTC
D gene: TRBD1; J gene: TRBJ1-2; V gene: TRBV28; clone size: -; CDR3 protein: CASRPQGALGYTF; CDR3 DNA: TGTGCCAGCAGACCACAGGGGGCCTTAGGCTACACCTTC
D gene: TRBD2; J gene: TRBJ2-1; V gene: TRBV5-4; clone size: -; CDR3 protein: CASSPASGGAYEQFF; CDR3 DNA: TGTGCCAGCAGCCCTGCTAGCGGGGGGGCGTATGAGCAGTTCTTC
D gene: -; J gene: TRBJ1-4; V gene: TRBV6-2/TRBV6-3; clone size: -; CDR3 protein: CASSFTGTINEKLFF; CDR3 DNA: TGTGCCAGCAGCTTTACCGGGACAATTAATGAAAAACTGTTTTTT
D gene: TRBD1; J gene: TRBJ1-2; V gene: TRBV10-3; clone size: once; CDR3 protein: CAITSGTGGGYGYTF; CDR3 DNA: TGTGCCATCACTTCCGGGACAGGGGGCGGCTATGGCTACACCTTC
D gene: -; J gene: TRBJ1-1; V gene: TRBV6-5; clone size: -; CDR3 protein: CASSSGQLNTEAFF; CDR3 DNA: TGTGCCAGCAGTTCCGGACAGCTGAACACTGAAGCTTTCTTT
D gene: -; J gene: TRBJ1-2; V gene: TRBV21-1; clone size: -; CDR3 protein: CASSISVRGDTANYGYTF; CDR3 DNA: TGTGCCAGCAGCATCTCCGTTCGGGGGGATACGGCTAACTATGGCTACACCTTC
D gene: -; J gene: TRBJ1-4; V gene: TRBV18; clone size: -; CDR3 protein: CASSQEQGGEKLFF; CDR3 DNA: TGTGCCAGCTCACAGGAGCAGGGTGGTGAAAAACTGTTTTTT
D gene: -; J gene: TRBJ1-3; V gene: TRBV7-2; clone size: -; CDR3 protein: CASSLSMGSSISGNTIYF; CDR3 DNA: TGTGCCAGCAGCTTATCGATGGGCTCCTCCATCTCTGGAAACACCATATATTTT
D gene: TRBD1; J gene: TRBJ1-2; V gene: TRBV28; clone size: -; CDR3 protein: CASSLRVRQDRRSYGYTF; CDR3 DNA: TGTGCCAGCAGTCTTAGGGTTAGACAGGACAGGAGAAGCTATGGCTACACCTTC